This T cell receptor (beta chain) was captured in a study of CD8+ T cells in alopecia areata. Turning to the study itself: Treatment of the treated patients consisted of oral tofacitinib, 5 to 10 mg twice daily.

Turning to this clone: What it recognizes is unknown.

The CDR3 has 15 residues. Germline V lookup: CDR1 SGHDT, CDR2 YYEEEE. Trimming stripped 1 base from V and 5 bases from J, with 12 bases between. Following RNA extraction, reverse transcription yielded cDNA that acted as the sequencing template. Using immunoSEQ multiplex PCR, the repertoire was profiled, and TCRdb retains in-frame clones only, with some absent. The sample has some 200,000 clones; 50% to 60% are singletons. The study, taken as a whole, reports: Scalp lesions, especially in alopecia totalis/universalis, had higher clonality than normal scalp.

The clonotype was recovered from a human donor with alopecia areata. The specimen comprised CD4+ T cells sorted from blood, sampled at week 0. This chain links TRBV5-6 with TRBJ1-4; tentatively, D is TRBD1 (6 bases). This CDR3 is CASSLLNRDNEKLFF. The CDR3 coding sequence is TGTGCCAGCAGCTTGTTAAACAGGGACAATGAAAAACTGTTTTTT.